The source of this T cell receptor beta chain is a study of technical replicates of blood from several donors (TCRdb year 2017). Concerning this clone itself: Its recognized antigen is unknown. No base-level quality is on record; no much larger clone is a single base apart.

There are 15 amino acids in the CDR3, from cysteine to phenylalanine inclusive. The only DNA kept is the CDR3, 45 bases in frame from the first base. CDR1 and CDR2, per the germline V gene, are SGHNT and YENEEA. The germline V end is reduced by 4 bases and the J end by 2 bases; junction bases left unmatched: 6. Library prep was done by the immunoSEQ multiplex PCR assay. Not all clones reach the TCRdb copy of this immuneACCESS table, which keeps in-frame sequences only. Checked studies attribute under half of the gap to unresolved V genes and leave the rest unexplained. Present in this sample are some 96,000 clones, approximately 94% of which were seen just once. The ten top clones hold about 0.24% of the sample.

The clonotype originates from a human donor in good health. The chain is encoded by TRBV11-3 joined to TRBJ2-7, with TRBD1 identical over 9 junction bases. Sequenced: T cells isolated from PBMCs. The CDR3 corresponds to CASSYEWTGAYEQYF. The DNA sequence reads TGTGCCAGCAGCTACGAGTGGACAGGGGCCTACGAGCAGTACTTC.